The entry that follows covers one TCR beta chain sequence. The source of the sample is a study of blood T cell repertoires in COVID-19. Assay: immunoSEQ multiplex PCR; the TCRdb copy retains only in-frame clones and omits some. The sample shows roughly 280,000 clones, around 91% of them seen only once. This CDR3 contains 17 residues. Trimming cost V 0 bases and J 2 bases, with 17 bases left between them. Germline assignment: CDR1 SGHRS and CDR2 YFSETQ. Researchers sorted participants into cohorts using their self-reported clinical history. Donors in Cohort 3 counted as recovered after two negative PCRs, clearance, or symptom resolution.

This chain links TRBV5-1 with TRBJ2-5, with a possible D match to TRBD2 (5 bases). The sequence was collected from a woman younger than 30 who had recovered from COVID-19. Sample: PBMCs or T cells enriched from blood (not recorded which). The CDR3 region is CASSLGGRSGPQETQYF. The CDR3 DNA follows: TGCGCCAGCAGCTTGGGAGGCCGCAGCGGCCCGCAAGAGACCCAGTACTTC.